A selection of T cell receptor beta chains follows, all from one sample in a study of OX40 agonist ivuxolimab in advanced cancers. Clones were read by immunoSEQ multiplex PCR, and TCRdb kept only the in-frame ones, dropping some. The table shows about 60,000 clones, with around 90% occurring only once. The material was CD4+ or CD8+ T cells sorted from blood, obtained in a trial of the OX40 agonist ivuxolimab. The receptors were sampled from an adult with an advanced solid tumor such as melanoma, head and neck, liver or kidney cancer. CDR3s include the opening cysteine and the closing phenylalanine or tryptophan. The order of the fields is J gene, V gene, CDR3 protein.

j_call: TRBJ1-4; v_call: TRBV2; cdr3_aa: CASSTPGHYSTNEKLFF
j_call: TRBJ2-1; v_call: TRBV6-5; cdr3_aa: CASSLDRGSEQFF
j_call: TRBJ2-1; v_call: TRBV28; cdr3_aa: CASSGTSGPYNEQFF
j_call: TRBJ2-7; v_call: TRBV7-9; cdr3_aa: CASSLTSYEQYF
j_call: -; v_call: TRBV5-1; cdr3_aa: CASSLREWGSYEQYF
j_call: TRBJ2-6; v_call: TRBV5-1; cdr3_aa: CASSFGTLSSGANVLTF
j_call: TRBJ2-7; v_call: TRBV4-2; cdr3_aa: CASSLGGQEEDEQYF
j_call: TRBJ2-5; v_call: TRBV10-3; cdr3_aa: CAISESRETQYF
j_call: TRBJ1-2; v_call: TRBV7-9; cdr3_aa: CASSSSHGYTF
j_call: TRBJ1-1; v_call: TRBV19; cdr3_aa: CASSTGQGNTEAFF
j_call: TRBJ2-3; v_call: TRBV29-1; cdr3_aa: CSVKGGLAGPSSTDTQYF
j_call: TRBJ1-3; v_call: TRBV9; cdr3_aa: CASSHPGTVSGNTIYF
j_call: TRBJ2-1; v_call: TRBV19; cdr3_aa: CASSMVSSGLNEQFF
j_call: TRBJ1-6; v_call: TRBV5-4; cdr3_aa: CASTRDRDNSPLHF
j_call: TRBJ2-3; v_call: TRBV19; cdr3_aa: CASSGSRLAAGTDTQYF
j_call: TRBJ2-1; v_call: TRBV30; cdr3_aa: CAWSVGGSGREQFF
j_call: TRBJ1-5; v_call: TRBV28; cdr3_aa: CAIRTGGKSNQPQHF
j_call: TRBJ2-5; v_call: TRBV5-4; cdr3_aa: CASSLGYAHTQETQYF
j_call: TRBJ1-2; v_call: TRBV5-1; cdr3_aa: CASSLSGANYGYTF
j_call: TRBJ2-2; v_call: TRBV4-1; cdr3_aa: CASSQVLAGGTYTGELFF
j_call: TRBJ2-1; v_call: TRBV7-3; cdr3_aa: CASSQGNEQFF
j_call: TRBJ1-5; v_call: TRBV19; cdr3_aa: CASSIIESGDQPQHF
j_call: TRBJ2-1; v_call: TRBV5-4; cdr3_aa: CASSLANNNEQFF
j_call: TRBJ2-3; v_call: TRBV6-1; cdr3_aa: CASSGLAGSADTQYF
j_call: TRBJ1-1; v_call: TRBV10-1; cdr3_aa: CASSYRADTEAFF
j_call: TRBJ2-1; v_call: TRBV4-1; cdr3_aa: CASSQDEPGGSYNEQFF
j_call: TRBJ1-2; v_call: TRBV2; cdr3_aa: CALKGHSRGYTF
j_call: TRBJ2-1; v_call: TRBV5-1; cdr3_aa: CASSPRGAGGKENEQFF
j_call: TRBJ2-2; v_call: TRBV7-2; cdr3_aa: CASSLRRGTGELFF
j_call: TRBJ2-2; v_call: TRBV30; cdr3_aa: CAWEGTWELFF
j_call: TRBJ2-3; v_call: TRBV5-1; cdr3_aa: CASSVSGQRDTQYF
j_call: TRBJ1-1; v_call: TRBV6-4; cdr3_aa: CASSADRGLSLIF
j_call: TRBJ2-1; v_call: TRBV6-5; cdr3_aa: CASSRVEQFF
j_call: TRBJ2-6; v_call: TRBV4-2; cdr3_aa: CASSQELVVAGFSGANVLTF
j_call: TRBJ2-1; v_call: TRBV30; cdr3_aa: CAWSVSRGDEQFF
j_call: TRBJ2-5; v_call: TRBV9; cdr3_aa: CASSVTSGTETQYF
j_call: TRBJ2-7; v_call: TRBV7-2; cdr3_aa: CASSLTGREQYF